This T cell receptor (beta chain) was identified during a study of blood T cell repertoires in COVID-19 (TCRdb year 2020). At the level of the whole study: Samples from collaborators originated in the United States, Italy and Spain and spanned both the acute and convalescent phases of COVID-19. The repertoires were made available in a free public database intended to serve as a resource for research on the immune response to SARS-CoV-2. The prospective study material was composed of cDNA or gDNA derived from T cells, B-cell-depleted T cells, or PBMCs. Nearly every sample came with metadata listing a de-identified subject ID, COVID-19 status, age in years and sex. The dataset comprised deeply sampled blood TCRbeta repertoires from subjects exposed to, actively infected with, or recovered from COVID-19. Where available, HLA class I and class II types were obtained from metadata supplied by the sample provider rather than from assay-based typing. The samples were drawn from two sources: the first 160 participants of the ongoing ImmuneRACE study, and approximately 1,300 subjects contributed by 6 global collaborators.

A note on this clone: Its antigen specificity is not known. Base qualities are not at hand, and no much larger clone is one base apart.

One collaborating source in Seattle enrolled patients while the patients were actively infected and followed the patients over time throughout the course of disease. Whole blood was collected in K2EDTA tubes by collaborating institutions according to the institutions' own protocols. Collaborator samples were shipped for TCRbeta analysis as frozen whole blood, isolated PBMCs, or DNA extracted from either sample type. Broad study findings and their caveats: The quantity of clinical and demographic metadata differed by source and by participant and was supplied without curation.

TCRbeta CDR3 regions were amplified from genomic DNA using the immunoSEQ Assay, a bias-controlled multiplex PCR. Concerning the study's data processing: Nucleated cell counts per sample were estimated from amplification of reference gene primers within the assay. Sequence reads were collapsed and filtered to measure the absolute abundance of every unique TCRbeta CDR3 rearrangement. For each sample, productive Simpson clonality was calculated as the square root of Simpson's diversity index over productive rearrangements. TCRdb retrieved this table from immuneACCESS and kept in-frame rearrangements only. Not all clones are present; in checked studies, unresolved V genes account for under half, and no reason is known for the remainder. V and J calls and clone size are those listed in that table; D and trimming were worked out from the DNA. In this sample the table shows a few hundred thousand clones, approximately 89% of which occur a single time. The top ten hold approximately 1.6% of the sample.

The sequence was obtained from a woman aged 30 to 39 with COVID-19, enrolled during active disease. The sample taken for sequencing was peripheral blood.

The CDR3 is CASSTRQETQYF. DNA sequence: TGTGCCAGCTCGACTAGACAAGAGACCCAGTACTTC. The chain is encoded by TRBV6-5 joined to TRBJ2-5; TRBD2 might be the D gene, on 6 matching bases. V is cut by 8 bases and J by 2 bases, and the space between the germline ends is 9 bases. CDR3 length: 12 amino acids, cysteine to phenylalanine. The CDR3 DNA has 36 bases and is translated from base 1. The germline V gene encodes CDR1 MNHEY and CDR2 SVGAGI.